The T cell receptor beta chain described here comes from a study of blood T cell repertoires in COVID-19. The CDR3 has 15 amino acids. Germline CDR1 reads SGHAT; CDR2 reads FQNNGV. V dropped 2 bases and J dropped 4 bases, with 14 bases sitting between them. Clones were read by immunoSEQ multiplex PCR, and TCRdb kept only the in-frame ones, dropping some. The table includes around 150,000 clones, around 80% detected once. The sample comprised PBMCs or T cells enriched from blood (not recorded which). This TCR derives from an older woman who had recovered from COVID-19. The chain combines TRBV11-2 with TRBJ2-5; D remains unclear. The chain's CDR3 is CASSLLRTTGETQYF. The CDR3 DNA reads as TGTGCCAGCAGCTTACTTAGAACTACGGGAGAGACCCAGTACTTC.